These T cell receptor beta chains were read from a single sample in a study of control samples from healthy donors and cancer patients. Libraries were prepared by immunoSEQ multiplex PCR; TCRdb keeps only in-frame clonotypes and omits some of them. This table has around 100,000 clones, around 92% appearing once. The sequencing input was blood. Every receptor here comes from a woman aged 18-30 years in good health. CDR3s leave out the opening cysteine and the closing phenylalanine or tryptophan. Fields, in order: V gene, J gene, CDR3 protein.

TRBV9	TRBJ2-5	ASSVATSGVGETQY
TRBV2	TRBJ1-2	ASSDGYT
TRBV6-2/TRBV6-3	TRBJ2-1	ASSYTGAGYNEQF
TRBV7-2	TRBJ2-6	ASSPAGRGLGANVLT
TRBV27	TRBJ1-2	ASTSNRDSGYT
TRBV5-6	TRBJ1-4	ASSPSPRHEKLF
TRBV7-9	TRBJ2-3	ASSSGTFEAQY
TRBV7-9	TRBJ1-4	ASSRTDPEKLF
TRBV6-5	TRBJ2-7	ASSRNYEQY
TRBV28	TRBJ1-1	ASRSYRGTRAEAF
TRBV7-9	TRBJ2-5	ATRLAGQQETQY
TRBV19	TRBJ1-2	ASSIGGGLGYT
TRBV11-2	TRBJ1-4	ASSKGVGGTNEKLF
TRBV28	TRBJ1-4	ASRPTGLFNEKLF
TRBV25-1	TRBJ1-1	ASCQLEKAEAF
TRBV14	TRBJ2-7	ASSQSLSSDRPRVEQY
TRBV5-1	TRBJ1-2	ASSLGEANYGYT
TRBV2	TRBJ1-5	ASSEKVGNQPQH
TRBV19	TRBJ1-2	ASSITGTGGGGYT
TRBV9	TRBJ1-2	ASSPNPQNYGYT
TRBV29-1	TRBJ1-2	SLGQDYGYT
TRBV7-9	TRBJ2-5	ASSRTSSPGVGETQY